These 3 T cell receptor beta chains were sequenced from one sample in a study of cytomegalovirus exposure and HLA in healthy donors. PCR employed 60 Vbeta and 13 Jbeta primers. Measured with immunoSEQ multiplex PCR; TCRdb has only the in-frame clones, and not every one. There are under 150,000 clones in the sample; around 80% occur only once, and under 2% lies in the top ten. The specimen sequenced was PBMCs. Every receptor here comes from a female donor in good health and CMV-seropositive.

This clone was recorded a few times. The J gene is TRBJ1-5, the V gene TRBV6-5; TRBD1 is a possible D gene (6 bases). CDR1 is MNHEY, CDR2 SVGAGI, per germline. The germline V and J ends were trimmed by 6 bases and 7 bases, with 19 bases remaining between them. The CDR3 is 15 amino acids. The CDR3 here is CASSPSGGAKQPQHF. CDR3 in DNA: TGTGCCAGCAGCCCCTCGGGGGGGGCAAAGCAGCCCCAGCATTTT.

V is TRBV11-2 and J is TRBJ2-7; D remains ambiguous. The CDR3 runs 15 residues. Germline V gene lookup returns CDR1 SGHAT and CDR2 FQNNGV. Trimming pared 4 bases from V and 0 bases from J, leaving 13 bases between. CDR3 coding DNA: TGTGCCAGCAGCTCTGGGTCAGGTTACTCCTACGAGCAGTACTTC. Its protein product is CASSSGSGYSYEQYF.

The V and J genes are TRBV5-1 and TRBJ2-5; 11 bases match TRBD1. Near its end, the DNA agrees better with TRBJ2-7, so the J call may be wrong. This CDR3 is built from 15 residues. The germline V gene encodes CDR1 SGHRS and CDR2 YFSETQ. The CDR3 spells CASTHGRTGGDEQYF. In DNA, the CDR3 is TGCGCCAGCACCCACGGTCGGACAGGGGGCGACGAGCAGTACTTC.